A single sample gave rise to the 2 T cell receptor beta chains below, sequenced in a study of cytomegalovirus exposure and HLA in healthy donors. Primers included in the PCR were 60 Vbeta and 13 Jbeta primers. The data were produced by immunoSEQ multiplex PCR, yet TCRdb's version contains in-frame clones alone and is incomplete. The profile shows over 150,000 clones, roughly 80% of them singletons. Sequencing was performed on PBMCs. All receptors come from a woman in her twenties or thirties in good health and CMV-seronegative.

The rearrangement links TRBV7-9 to TRBJ1-1; the D is unclear. Between the trimmed V and J ends, which lost 1 base and 0 bases, there was a span of 9 bases. CDR3 size: 15 residues. The germline V gene has CDR1 SEHNR and CDR2 FQNEAQ (reference sequence). The CDR3 DNA is TGTGCCAGCAGCTTAGATGGAGACCTGAACACTGAAGCTTTCTTT. It translates to CASSLDGDLNTEAFF.

J is TRBJ1-1 and V is TRBV11-2; 11 bases match TRBD1. After removal of 2 bases from V and 5 bases from J, the junction contained 4 bases not matched to a gene. Germline lookup yields CDR1 SGHAT and CDR2 FQNNGV. The CDR3 length is 15 residues. CDR3 DNA: TGTGCCAGCAGCTTATTCGGACAGGGGGCTACTGAAGCTTTCTTT. It yields the protein CASSLFGQGATEAFF.